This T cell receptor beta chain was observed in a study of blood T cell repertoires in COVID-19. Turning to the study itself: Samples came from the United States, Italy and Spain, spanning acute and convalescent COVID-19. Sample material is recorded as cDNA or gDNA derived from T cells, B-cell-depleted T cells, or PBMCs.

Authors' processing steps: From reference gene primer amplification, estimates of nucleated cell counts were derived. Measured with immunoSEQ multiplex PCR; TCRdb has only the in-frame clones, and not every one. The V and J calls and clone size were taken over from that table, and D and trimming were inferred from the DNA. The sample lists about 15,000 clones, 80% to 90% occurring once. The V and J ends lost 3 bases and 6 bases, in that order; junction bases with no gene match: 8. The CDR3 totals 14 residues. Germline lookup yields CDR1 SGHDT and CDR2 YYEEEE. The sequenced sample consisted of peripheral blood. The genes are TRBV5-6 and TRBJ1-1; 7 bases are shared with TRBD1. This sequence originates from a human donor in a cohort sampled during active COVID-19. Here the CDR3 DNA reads TGTGCCAGCAGCTCCGACAGGGAGATCCCTGAAGCTTTCTTT. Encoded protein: CASSSDREIPEAFF.